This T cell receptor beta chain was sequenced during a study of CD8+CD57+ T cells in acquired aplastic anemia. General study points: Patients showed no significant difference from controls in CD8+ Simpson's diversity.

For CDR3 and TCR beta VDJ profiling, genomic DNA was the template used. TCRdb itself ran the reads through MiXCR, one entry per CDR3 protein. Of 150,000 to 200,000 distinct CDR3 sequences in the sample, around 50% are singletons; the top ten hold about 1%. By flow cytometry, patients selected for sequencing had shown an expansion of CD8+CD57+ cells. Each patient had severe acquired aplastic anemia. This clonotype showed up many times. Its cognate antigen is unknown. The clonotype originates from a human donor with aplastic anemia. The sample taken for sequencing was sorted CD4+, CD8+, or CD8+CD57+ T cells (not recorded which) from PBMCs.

In DNA, the CDR3 is TGTGCCAGCAGCGCCAGCGTACTAGCGGCTAGCACAGATACGCAGTATTTT. Translation: CASSASVLAASTDTQYF. The chain couples TRBV7-6 to TRBJ2-3; the match to TRBD2 covers 8 bases. V gave up 5 bases and J gave up 0 bases; unmatched junction bases: 10. The CDR3 extends over 17 amino acids. Germline loops: CDR1 SGHVS, CDR2 FNYEAQ.